A single sample gave rise to the 6 T cell receptor beta chains below, sequenced in a study of blood T cell repertoires in COVID-19 (dated by TCRdb to about 2020). Library preparation used the immunoSEQ multiplex PCR assay. TCRdb took over this immuneACCESS table, retaining in-frame rearrangements with V and J assigned. Such tables are incomplete; in checked studies, under half of the missing clones stem from an unresolved V gene, and the remainder is unexplained. This sample comprises around 160,000 clones, 75% to 90% of them detected only once. 8% of the sample is held by the ten biggest clonotypes. Sample: peripheral blood. These receptors all stem from an older woman with COVID-19, enrolled during active disease.

The V call is TRBV23-1, the J call TRBJ1-1; TRBD1 is a possible D gene (6 bases). TRBV23-1 is annotated as an ORF whose role is uncertain. CDR3 size: 13 residues. Trimming removed 5 bases at V and 0 bases at J, with 7 bases between. The CDR3 is CASSTGMNTEAFF. The DNA for the CDR3 is TGCGCCAGCAGTACAGGGATGAACACTGAAGCTTTCTTT.

The genes are TRBV30 and TRBJ1-1; D remains unclear. V lost 3 bases and J lost 1, with 9 bases in between. This CDR3 has 13 residues. Germline values: CDR1 GTSNPN, CDR2 SVGIG (reference sequence). In DNA form, the CDR3 reads TGTGCCTGGAGACCTCAGGCGAACACTGAAGCTTTCTTT. Protein product: CAWRPQANTEAFF.

The rearrangement joins TRBV7-3 to TRBJ2-7, with D maybe TRBD1 (5 bases). The CDR3 consists of 16 residues. Trimming cost V 5 bases and J 2 bases, with 19 bases left between them. Germline values: CDR1 SGHTA, CDR2 FQGTGA. CDR3 nucleotides: TGTGCCAGCAGCCGACTCCGACAGATGACCGCCTACGAGCAGTACTTC. This codes for CASSRLRQMTAYEQYF.

V and J are TRBV6-4 and TRBJ1-1; D uncertain. From germline, CDR1 is MRHNA and CDR2 SNTAGT. The length of the CDR3 is 13 residues. V lost 10 bases and J lost 7, with 19 bases in between. The CDR3 spells CAIKNTAPSEAFF. CDR3 sequence (DNA): TGTGCCATTAAGAACACAGCCCCGAGTGAAGCTTTCTTT.

The chain is built from TRBV9 and TRBJ2-7, with 13 bases lining up with TRBD2. The CDR3 totals 16 residues. Looked up from germline, CDR1 is SGDLS and CDR2 is YYNGEE. V trimming: 3 bases; J trimming: 4 bases; junction bases outside the gene matches: 7. CDR3 sequence (DNA): TGTGCCAGCAGCGGAACTAGCGGGGGGGCTGGATACGAGCAGTACTTC. It yields the protein CASSGTSGGAGYEQYF.

The rearrangement joins TRBV30 to TRBJ2-7; D may be TRBD2 (6 bases). The germline V gene encodes CDR1 GTSNPN and CDR2 SVGIG (reference sequence). Trimming left V 6 bases short and J 3 bases short, with 12 bases between. The CDR3 contains 12 residues. CDR3 DNA: TGTGCCTGCTCCCCGGGACTCTACGAGCAGTACTTC. This gives the protein CACSPGLYEQYF.